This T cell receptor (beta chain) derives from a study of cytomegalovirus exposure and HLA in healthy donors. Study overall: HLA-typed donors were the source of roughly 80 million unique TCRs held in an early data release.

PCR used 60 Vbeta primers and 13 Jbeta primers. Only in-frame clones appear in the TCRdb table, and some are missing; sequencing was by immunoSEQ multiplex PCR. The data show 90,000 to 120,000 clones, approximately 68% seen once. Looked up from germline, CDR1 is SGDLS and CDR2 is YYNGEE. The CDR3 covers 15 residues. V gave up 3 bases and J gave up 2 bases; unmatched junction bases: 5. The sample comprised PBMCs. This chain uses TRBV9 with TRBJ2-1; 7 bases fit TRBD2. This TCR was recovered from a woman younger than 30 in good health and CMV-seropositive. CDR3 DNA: TGTGCCAGCAGCGACGCGGGAGTCGCCTACAATGAGCAGTTCTTC. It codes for CASSDAGVAYNEQFF.